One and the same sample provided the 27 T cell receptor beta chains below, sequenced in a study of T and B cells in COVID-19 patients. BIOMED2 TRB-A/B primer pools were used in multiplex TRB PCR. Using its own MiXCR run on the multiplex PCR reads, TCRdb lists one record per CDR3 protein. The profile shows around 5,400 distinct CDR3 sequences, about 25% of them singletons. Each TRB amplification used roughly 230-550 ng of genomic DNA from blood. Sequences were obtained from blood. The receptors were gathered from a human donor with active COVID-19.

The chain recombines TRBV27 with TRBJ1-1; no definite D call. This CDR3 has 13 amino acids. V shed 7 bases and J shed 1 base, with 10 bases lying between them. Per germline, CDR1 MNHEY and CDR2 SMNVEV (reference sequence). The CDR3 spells CASTEDGNTEAFF. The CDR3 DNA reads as TGTGCCAGCACTGAGGACGGGAACACTGAAGCTTTCTTT.

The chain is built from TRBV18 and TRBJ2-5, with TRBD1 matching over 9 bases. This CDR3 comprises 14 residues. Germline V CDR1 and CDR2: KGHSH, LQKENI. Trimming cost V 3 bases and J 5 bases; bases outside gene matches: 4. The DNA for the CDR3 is TGTGCCAGCTCACCCACAGGGGGCTCGGAGACCCAGTACTTC. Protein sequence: CASSPTGGSETQYF. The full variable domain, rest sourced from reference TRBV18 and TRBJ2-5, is NAGVMQNPRHLVRRRGQEARLRCSPMKGHSHVYWYRQLPEEGLKFMVYLQKENIIDESGMPKERFSAEFPKEGPSILRIQQVVRGDSAAYFCASSPTGGSETQYFGPGTRLLVL.

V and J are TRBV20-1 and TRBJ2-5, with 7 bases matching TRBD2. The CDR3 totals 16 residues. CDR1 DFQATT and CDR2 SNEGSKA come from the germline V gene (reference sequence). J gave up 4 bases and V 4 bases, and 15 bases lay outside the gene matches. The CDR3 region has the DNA TGCAGTGCTACCCCCCTGGCTAGCGGAGGCCTAGAGACCCAGTACTTC. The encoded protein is CSATPLASGGLETQYF.

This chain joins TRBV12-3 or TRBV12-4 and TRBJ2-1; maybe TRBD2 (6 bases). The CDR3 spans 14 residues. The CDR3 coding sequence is TGTGCTAGTGGTTCGACTAGCTCCTACAATGAGCAGTTCTTC. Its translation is CASGSTSSYNEQFF.

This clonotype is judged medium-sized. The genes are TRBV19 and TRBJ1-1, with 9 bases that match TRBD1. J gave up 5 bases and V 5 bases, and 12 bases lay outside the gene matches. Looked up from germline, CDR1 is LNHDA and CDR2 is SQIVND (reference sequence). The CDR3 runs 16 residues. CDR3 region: CASSSPHRDRETEAFF. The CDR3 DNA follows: TGTGCCAGTAGTTCACCTCACCGGGACAGGGAGACTGAAGCTTTCTTT.

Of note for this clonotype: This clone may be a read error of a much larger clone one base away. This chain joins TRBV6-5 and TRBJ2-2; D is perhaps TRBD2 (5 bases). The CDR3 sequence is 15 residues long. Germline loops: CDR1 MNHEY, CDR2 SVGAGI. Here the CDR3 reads CAISERTANTGELFF. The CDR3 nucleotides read TGTGCCATCAGTGAAAGGACTGCGAACACCGGGGAGCTGTTTTTT.

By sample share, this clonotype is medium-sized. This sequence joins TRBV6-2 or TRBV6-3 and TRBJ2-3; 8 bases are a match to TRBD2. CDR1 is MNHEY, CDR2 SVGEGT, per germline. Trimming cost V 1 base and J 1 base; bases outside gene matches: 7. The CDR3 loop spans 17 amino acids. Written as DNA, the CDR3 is TGTGCCAGCAGTTACTATAGGGCAGCGGGGGGCACAGATACGCAGTATTTT. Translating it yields CASSYYRAAGGTDTQYF.

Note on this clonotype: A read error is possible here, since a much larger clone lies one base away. Written as DNA, the CDR3 is TGTGCCAGTATTTTAAGGGTTTCAGACACTGAAGCTTTCTTT. Its translation: CASILRVSDTEAFF. V usage is TRBV19 and J usage is TRBJ1-1, with D uncertain. V shed 7 bases and J shed 3 bases, with 15 bases lying between them. The CDR3 runs to 14 residues. Germline V gives CDR1 LNHDA, CDR2 SQIVND (reference sequence).

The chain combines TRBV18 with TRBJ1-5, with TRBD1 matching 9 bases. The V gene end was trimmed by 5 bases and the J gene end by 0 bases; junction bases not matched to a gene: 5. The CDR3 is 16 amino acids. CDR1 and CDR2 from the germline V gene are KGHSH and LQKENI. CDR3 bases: TGTGCCAGCTCAACGGGACAGGGTAATAGCAATCAGCCCCAGCATTTT. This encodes CASSTGQGNSNQPQHF.

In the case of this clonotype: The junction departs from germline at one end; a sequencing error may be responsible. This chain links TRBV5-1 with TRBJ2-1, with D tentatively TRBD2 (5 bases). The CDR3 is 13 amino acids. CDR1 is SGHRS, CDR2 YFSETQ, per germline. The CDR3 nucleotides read TGTGCCAGCAGCCGGGGTTTAAGGAATGAGCAGTTCTTC. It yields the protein CASSRGLRNEQFF.

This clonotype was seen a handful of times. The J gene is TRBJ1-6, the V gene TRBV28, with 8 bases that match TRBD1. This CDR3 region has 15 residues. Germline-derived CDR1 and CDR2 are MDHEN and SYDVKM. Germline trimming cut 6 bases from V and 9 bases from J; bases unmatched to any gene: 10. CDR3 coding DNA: TGTGCCAGCAGCCCAGCGGACAGGGAAGGTTCACCCCTCCACTTT. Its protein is CASSPADREGSPLHF.

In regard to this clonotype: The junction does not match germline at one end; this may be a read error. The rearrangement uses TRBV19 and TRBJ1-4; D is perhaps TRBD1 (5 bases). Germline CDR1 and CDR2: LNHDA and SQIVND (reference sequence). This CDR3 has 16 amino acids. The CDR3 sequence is CASSINAWGTNKKLFF. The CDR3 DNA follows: TGTGCCAGTAGTATAAACGCCTGGGGGACTAATAAAAAACTGTTTTTT.

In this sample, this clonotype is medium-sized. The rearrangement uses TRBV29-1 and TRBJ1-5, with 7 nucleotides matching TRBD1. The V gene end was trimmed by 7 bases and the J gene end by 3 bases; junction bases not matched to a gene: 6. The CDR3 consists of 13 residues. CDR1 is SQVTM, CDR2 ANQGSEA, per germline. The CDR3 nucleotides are TGCAGCGGACGGACAGGACCCAATCAGCCCCAGCATTTT. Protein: CSGRTGPNQPQHF.

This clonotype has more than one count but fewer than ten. Written as DNA, the CDR3 is TGTGCCATCAGGGGGGGAGGATGGACCGGGGAGCTGTTTTTT. Translating it yields CAIRGGGWTGELFF. The chain is built from TRBV10-3 and TRBJ2-2, with TRBD2 as a possible D gene (6 bases). The CDR3 spans 14 residues. The germline CDR1 and CDR2 sequences are ENHRY and SYGVKD. Trimming removed 6 bases from V and 5 bases from J, with 13 bases in between.

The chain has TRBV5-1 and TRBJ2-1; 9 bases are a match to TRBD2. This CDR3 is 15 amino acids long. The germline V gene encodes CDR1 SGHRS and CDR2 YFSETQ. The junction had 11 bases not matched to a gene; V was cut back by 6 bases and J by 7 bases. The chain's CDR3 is CASTPGGGGGNEQFF. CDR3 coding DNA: TGCGCCAGCACGCCCGGCGGCGGGGGGGGGAATGAGCAGTTCTTC.

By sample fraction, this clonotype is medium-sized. CDR3 in amino acids: CASSKQGFYGYTF. The CDR3 bases are TGTGCCAGCAGTAAACAGGGATTTTATGGCTACACCTTC. The chain recombines TRBV27 with TRBJ1-2, with D perhaps TRBD1 (6 bases). Germline V gives CDR1 MNHEY, CDR2 SMNVEV (reference sequence). This CDR3 region has 13 residues. With 5 bases removed from V and 5 bases from J, the gap between germline ends came to 12 bases.

CDR3 sequence (DNA): TGCAGCGTTGAGGGGGCAGGGAGTTTTTCCGGGGCCAAGGAGCAGTACTTC. Its protein is CSVEGAGSFSGAKEQYF. The chain has TRBV29-1 and TRBJ2-7; D is perhaps TRBD1 (6 bases). The CDR3 runs 17 residues. Per germline, CDR1 SQVTM and CDR2 ANQGSEA. Trimming shortened V by 3 bases and J by 7 bases, and 28 bases separated the two germline ends.

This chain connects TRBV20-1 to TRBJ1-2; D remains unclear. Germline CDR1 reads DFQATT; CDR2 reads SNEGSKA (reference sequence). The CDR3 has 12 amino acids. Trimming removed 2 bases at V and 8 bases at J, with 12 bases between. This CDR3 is CSARFQGSGYTF. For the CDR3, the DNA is TGCAGTGCTAGATTTCAAGGATCCGGCTACACCTTC.

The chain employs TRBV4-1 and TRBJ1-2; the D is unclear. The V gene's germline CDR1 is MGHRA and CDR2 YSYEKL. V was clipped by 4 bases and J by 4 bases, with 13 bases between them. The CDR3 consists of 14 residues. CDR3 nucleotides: TGCGCCAGCAGCCCCCCAACAGATGGCTATGGCTACACCTTC. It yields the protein CASSPPTDGYGYTF.

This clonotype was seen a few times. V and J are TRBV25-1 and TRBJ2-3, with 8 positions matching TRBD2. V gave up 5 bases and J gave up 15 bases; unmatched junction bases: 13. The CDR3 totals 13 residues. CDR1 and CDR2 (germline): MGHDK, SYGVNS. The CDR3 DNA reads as TGTGCCAGCAGTCCCAAAGGACTAGCCCGCGTCTATTTT. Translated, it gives CASSPKGLARVYF. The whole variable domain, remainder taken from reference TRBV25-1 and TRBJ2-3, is EADIYQTPRYLVIGTGKKITLECSQTMGHDKMYWYQQDPGMELHLIHYSYGVNSTEKGDLSSESTVSRIRTEHFPLTLESARPSHTSQYLCASSPKGLARVYFGPGTRLTVL.

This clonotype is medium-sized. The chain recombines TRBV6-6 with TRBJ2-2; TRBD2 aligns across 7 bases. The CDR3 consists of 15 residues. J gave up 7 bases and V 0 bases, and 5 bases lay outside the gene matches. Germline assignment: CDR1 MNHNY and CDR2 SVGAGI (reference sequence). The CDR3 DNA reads TGTGCCAGCAGTTACTCGAAAGGGAGGGTCGGGGAGCTGTTTTTT. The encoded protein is CASSYSKGRVGELFF.

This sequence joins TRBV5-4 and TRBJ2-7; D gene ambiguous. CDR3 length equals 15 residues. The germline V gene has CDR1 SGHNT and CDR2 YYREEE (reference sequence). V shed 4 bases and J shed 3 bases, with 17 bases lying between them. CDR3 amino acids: CASSPGPIRNYEQYF. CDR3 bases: TGTGCCAGCAGCCCAGGACCGATAAGGAACTACGAGCAGTACTTC.

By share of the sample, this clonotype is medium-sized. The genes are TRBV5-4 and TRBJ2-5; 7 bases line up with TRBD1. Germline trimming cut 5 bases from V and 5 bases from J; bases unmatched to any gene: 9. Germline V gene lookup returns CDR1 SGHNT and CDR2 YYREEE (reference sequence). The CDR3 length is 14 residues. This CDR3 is CASREQGSGETQYF. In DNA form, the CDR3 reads TGTGCCAGCAGGGAACAGGGGTCGGGGGAGACCCAGTACTTC. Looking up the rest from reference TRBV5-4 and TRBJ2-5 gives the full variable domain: ETGVTQSPTHLIKTRGQQVTLRCSSQSGHNTVSWYQQALGQGPQFIFQYYREEENGRGNFPPRFSGLQFPNYSSELNVNALELDDSALYLCASREQGSGETQYFGPGTRLLVL.

The CDR3 loop is CATERGKGEQYF. The CDR3 DNA sequence: TGTGCCACCGAGCGGGGGAAGGGCGAGCAGTACTTC. This sequence joins TRBV10-3 and TRBJ2-7, with TRBD2 matching over 8 bases. The V segment lost 10 bases and the J segment 6 bases; nucleotides outside the gene matches: 8. The CDR3 runs 12 residues. The germline CDR1 and CDR2 sequences are ENHRY and SYGVKD.

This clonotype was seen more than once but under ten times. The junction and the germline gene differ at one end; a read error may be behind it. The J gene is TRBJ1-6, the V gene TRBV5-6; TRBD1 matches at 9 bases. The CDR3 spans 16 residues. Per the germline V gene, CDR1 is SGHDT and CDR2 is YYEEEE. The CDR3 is CASSSTPGQGYSPLHF. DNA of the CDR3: TGCGCCAGCAGCTCGACTCCGGGACAGGGTTATTCACCCCTCCACTTT.

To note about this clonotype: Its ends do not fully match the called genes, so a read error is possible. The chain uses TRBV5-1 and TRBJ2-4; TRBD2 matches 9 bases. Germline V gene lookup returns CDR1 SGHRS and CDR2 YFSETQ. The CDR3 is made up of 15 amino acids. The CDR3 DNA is TGTGCCAGAAGCATAGCGGGGGCCCGCAAAATGGTTCAGTACTTC. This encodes CARSIAGARKMVQYF. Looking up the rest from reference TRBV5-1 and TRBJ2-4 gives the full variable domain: KAGVTQTPRYLIKTRGQQVTLSCSPISGHRSVSWYQQTPGQGLQFLFEYFSETQRNKGNFPGRFSGRQFSNSRSEMNVSTLELGDSALYLCARSIAGARKMVQYFGAGTRLSVL.

In DNA, the CDR3 is TGTGCCAGAGCGACGACAGTCGAAGCCTACGAGCAGTACTTC. Its protein product is CARATTVEAYEQYF. V usage is TRBV6-4 and J usage is TRBJ2-7; D possibly corresponds to TRBD1 (5 bases). CDR3 size: 14 residues. V lost 9 bases and J lost 2, with 17 bases in between. Germline V CDR1 and CDR2: MRHNA, SNTAGT.